One T cell receptor (beta chain) is described in this entry. The data were taken from a study of patients and donors after allogeneic stem cell transplantation. TCRdb analysed the RT-PCR reads with MiXCR anew, one entry per CDR3 protein. The data show 110,000 or so distinct CDR3 sequences, roughly 35% seen once. Germline CDR1 and CDR2: LGHNA and YSLEER. This CDR3 spans 16 amino acids. Trimming took 0 bases from V and 2 from J; bases not matched to a gene: 6. The TCR was taken from a human donor who was either an allogeneic HSCT recipient or a stem cell or donor lymphocyte infusion donor (not recorded which). It is not recorded whose cells these are; they may come from a transplant donor. The sample consisted of blood, either unsorted or a sorted T cell fraction (not recorded which). This chain connects TRBV4-3 to TRBJ2-7; TRBD1 matches 8 bases. In DNA, the CDR3 is TGCGCCAGCAGCCAAGATACCTGGGACAGGCCCTACGAGCAGTACTTC. Translated, it gives CASSQDTWDRPYEQYF.